The 6 T cell receptor beta chains below come from one sample, sequenced in a study of T cells in Graves' hyperthyroidism and ophthalmopathy. Authors of the study amplified TCR beta CDR3 regions from RNA transcripts. TCR CDR3 underwent first-round RT-PCR with the HTBI primer set. MiXCR was run by TCRdb on the multiplex PCR reads, yielding one entry per CDR3 protein. The sample holds hundreds of thousands of distinct CDR3 sequences, approximately 14% seen once. What was sequenced was blood. All receptors come from a woman younger than 30 with Graves' hyperthyroidism.

There are a few counts of this clonotype. Mismatch with germline at one junction end may stem from a read error. V usage is TRBV7-2 and J usage is TRBJ1-5; D is perhaps TRBD1 (5 bases). The CDR3 spans 14 residues. Germline CDR1 SGHTA, CDR2 FQGNSA. CDR3 in DNA: TGTGCCAGCAGCTTAGGGGGGATCAATCGGCCCCAGCATTTT. Translated: CASSLGGINRPQHF.

This sequence joins TRBV5-4 and TRBJ2-7; 8 bases are shared with TRBD1. The germline V gene encodes CDR1 SGHNT and CDR2 YYREEE (reference sequence). J lost 3 bases, V lost 5 bases, and 4 bases had no gene match. This CDR3 is 13 amino acids long. CDR3 sequence (DNA): TGTGCCAGCAGTCACGACAGGGGCTACGAGCAGTACTTC. Amino acid sequence: CASSHDRGYEQYF.

The CDR3 DNA is TGCGCCAGCAGCTCCGGGACAGGGATCTCTGGGGCCAACGTCCTGACTTTC. Translating it yields CASSSGTGISGANVLTF. This chain uses TRBV5-1 with TRBJ2-6; 9 bases map to TRBD1. Germline CDR1 and CDR2: SGHRS and YFSETQ. The trim removed 3 bases at V and 0 bases at J, leaving 4 bases unmatched. This CDR3 is built from 17 residues.

The table lists this clonotype with many counts. The chain joins TRBV29-1 to TRBJ2-3; D remains unclear. This CDR3 is built from 11 residues. Trimming pared 7 bases from V and 5 bases from J, leaving 10 bases between. Germline assignment: CDR1 SQVTM and CDR2 ANQGSEA. CDR3 bases: TGCAGCGGGATGACCGGAGATACGCAGTATTTT. Its translation: CSGMTGDTQYF.

V is TRBV12-3 or TRBV12-4 and J is TRBJ2-1; 7 bases match TRBD1. V lost 3 bases and J lost 8; bases outside the gene matches: 4. The CDR3 length is 13 residues. The CDR3 sequence: CASSFNRGHEQFF. Written as DNA, the CDR3 is TGTGCCAGCAGTTTTAACAGGGGACATGAGCAGTTCTTC.

About this clonotype: The conserved final phenylalanine or tryptophan is absent from the CDR3, which likely points to a read error. The chain has TRBV7-9 and TRBJ1-2, with 7 bases fitting TRBD1. Per germline, CDR1 SEHNR and CDR2 FQNEAQ (reference sequence). V lost 5 bases, J lost 4 bases, and 4 bases stayed unmatched. This CDR3 region has 13 residues. CDR3 residues: CASSQGQTYGYTL. The CDR3 coding sequence is TGTGCCAGCAGCCAGGGACAGACCTATGGCTACACCCTC.